This T cell receptor (beta chain) was captured by sequencing in a study of response to subunit inactivated influenza vaccine. General observations from the study: It was suggested by the authors that few new T cells are recruited by each seasonal influenza vaccination.

TCRdb re-called the RT-PCR reads through MiXCR, storing one row per CDR3 protein. The sample records 160,000 or so distinct CDR3 sequences, under 13% being singletons. This clonotype was seen at least ten times. Its antigen is not identified. V lost 0 bases and J 4 bases, leaving 12 bases between the germline ends. Germline-derived CDR1 and CDR2 are MNHEY and SVGAGI. The CDR3 runs 15 residues. This sequence originates from a man between 45 and 60 years old who received an inactivated influenza vaccine. The genes are TRBV6-5 and TRBJ1-1, with a tentative D call TRBD1 (6 bases). Sequences were derived from non-naive T cells sorted from PBMCs, sampled 40 to 50 days after vaccination. CDR3 bases: TGTGCCAGCAGTTACTCGAGGGGGTGGGGCACTGAAGCTTTCTTT. This sequence encodes CASSYSRGWGTEAFF.